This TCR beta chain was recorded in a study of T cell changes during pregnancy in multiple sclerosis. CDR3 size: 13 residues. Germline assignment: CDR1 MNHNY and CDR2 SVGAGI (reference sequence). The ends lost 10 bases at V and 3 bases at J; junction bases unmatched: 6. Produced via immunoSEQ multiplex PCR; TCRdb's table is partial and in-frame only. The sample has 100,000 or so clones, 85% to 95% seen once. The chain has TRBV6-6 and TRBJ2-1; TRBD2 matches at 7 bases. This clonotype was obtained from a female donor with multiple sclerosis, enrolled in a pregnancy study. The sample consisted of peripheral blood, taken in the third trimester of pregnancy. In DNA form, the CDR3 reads TGTGCCATACAGCGGGATTACTACAATGAGCAGTTCTTC. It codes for CAIQRDYYNEQFF.